This T cell receptor beta chain comes out of a study of T cell changes during pregnancy in multiple sclerosis. Repertoires were generated with immunoSEQ multiplex PCR, while TCRdb's copy carries only in-frame clones and drops some. The table includes 100,000 or so clones, around 93% detected once. The ends lost 6 bases at V and 5 bases at J; junction bases unmatched: 4. The CDR3 runs 13 residues. Germline CDR1 and CDR2: MNHNS and SASEGT. The chain combines TRBV6-1 with TRBJ1-1, with 9 positions matching TRBD1. The origin of this receptor is a female donor with multiple sclerosis, enrolled in a pregnancy study. Source: peripheral blood, taken before pregnancy. For the CDR3, the DNA is TGTGCCAGCAGACCGACAGGGGGAACTGAAGCTTTCTTT. As protein: CASRPTGGTEAFF.